These T cell receptor beta chains were read from a single sample in a study of T cell repertoires in cytomegalovirus infection. No antigen has been identified for these receptors. Each CDR3 protein gets one entry after TCRdb re-called the reads with MiXCR. This sample yields fewer than 850,000 distinct CDR3 sequences, of which about 27% are seen a single time; around 12% belongs to the top ten. The sample here was cultured CD8+ T cells from PBMCs, taken from culture after CMV antigen stimulation. The receptors were gathered from a human donor in good health (CMV status not recorded). Some clones in this sample may be carry-over from other donors' samples. The CDR3 runs from the conserved cysteine through the conserved F or W. Each record gives: CDR3 DNA, CDR3 protein, V gene, D gene, J gene, clone size. A D gene is named only where the DNA matches it firmly. For some rows the clone size is stated as once, few or many, or as a class when expanded; others skip it.

TGTGCCAGCAGCAAAACTGGACAGGGCTCCTACAATGAGCAGTTCTTC,CASSKTGQGSYNEQFF,TRBV11-3,TRBD1,TRBJ2-1,many
TGTGCCAGCATGTACAAGGGGCAAATCAATGGCTACACCTTC,CASMYKGQINGYTF,TRBV7-9,NA,TRBJ1-2,many
TGTGCCAGCAGACATTTCCTGGGATCCTACAATGAGCAGTTCTTC,CASRHFLGSYNEQFF,TRBV6-5,NA,TRBJ2-1,NA
TGTGCCAGCAGCCTAACCGCCACGAGCTCCTACAATGAGCAGTTCTTC,CASSLTATSSYNEQFF,TRBV7-3,NA,TRBJ2-1,NA
TGTGCCAGCAGCTCCTTACGGGACAGGGGAATTTCGGGCTCTGGAAACACCATATATTTT,CASSSLRDRGISGSGNTIYF,TRBV7-9,TRBD1,TRBJ1-3,NA
TGTGCCAGCAGCTTAGTCGACACGCCGAAAAACATTCAGTACTTC,CASSLVDTPKNIQYF,TRBV7-6,NA,TRBJ2-4,few
TGTGCCAGCAGCCCACGGACAGGGGCCTTAACCTTC,CASSPRTGALTF,TRBV9,TRBD1,TRBJ1-2,NA
TGTGCCAGCAGCTTGGATTCTTCTAGTGGTGAGCAGTTCTTC,CASSLDSSSGEQFF,TRBV5-3,NA,TRBJ2-1,few
TGTGCCAGCAGCTTAAGGACGGGGGTCGACTACAATGAGCAGTTCTTC,CASSLRTGVDYNEQFF,TRBV7-2,NA,TRBJ2-1,many
TGTGCCAGCGGTCACCGATCCTACAATGAGCAGTTCTTC,CASGHRSYNEQFF,TRBV7-6,NA,TRBJ2-1,NA
TGTGCCATCAGCCCCCGCACCTACAATGAGCAGTTCTTC,CAISPRTYNEQFF,TRBV10-3,NA,TRBJ2-1,NA
TGTGCCGACACGACAGGGGGCTACACTGAAGCTTTCTTT,CADTTGGYTEAFF,TRBV7-3,TRBD1,TRBJ1-1,NA
TGTGCCAGTAGTATGGGGCCCGACAGCCTTAGATATGGCTACACCTTC,CASSMGPDSLRYGYTF,TRBV19,NA,TRBJ1-2,NA
TGTGCCAGCAGTAATTCCCGGGCACTAGCGACAGAGACCCAGTACTTC,CASSNSRALATETQYF,TRBV7-9,TRBD2,TRBJ2-5,NA
TGTGCCAGCAGCGTAGGACTAGCGGAGTTCTTC,CASSVGLAEFF,TRBV5-6,TRBD2,TRBJ2-1,NA
TGTGCCACCTCGTGGGGGTCGAACACCGGGGAGCTGTTTTTT,CATSWGSNTGELFF,TRBV19,NA,TRBJ2-2,many
TGTGCCAGCATCCTCTTAGGGACAGCCTACAATGAGCAGTTCTTC,CASILLGTAYNEQFF,TRBV7-8,TRBD1,TRBJ2-1,many
TGTGCCAGCAGTTACGCCAGGGGCGATCAGCCCCAGCATTTT,CASSYARGDQPQHF,TRBV6-2/TRBV6-3,NA,TRBJ1-5,NA
TGTGCCAGCAGTCCAAGAGTACGTAGACTAGCGAGTTCTCCTATGAATGAGCAGTTCTTC,CASSPRVRRLASSPMNEQFF,TRBV25-1,TRBD2,TRBJ2-1,NA
TGTGCCACCAGTGTGGACTACAATGAGCAGTTCTTC,CATSVDYNEQFF,TRBV24-1,NA,TRBJ2-1,few
TGTGCCAGCAGCTTAGCCCCCTCAGGGCAGTTCTTC,CASSLAPSGQFF,TRBV13,NA,TRBJ2-1,NA
TGTGCCAGCAACCATTTAGACAGGGGGGCCCCGATCCGCTCCTACGAGCAGTACTTC,CASNHLDRGAPIRSYEQYF,TRBV2,TRBD1,TRBJ2-7,NA
TGTGCCAGCATGGGGCAGGGGCTCTACGAGCAGTACTTC,CASMGQGLYEQYF,TRBV27,NA,TRBJ2-7,NA
TGCAGTGCTCCAGCCCCAGCGGAGGGTACGCAGTATTTT,CSAPAPAEGTQYF,TRBV20-1,NA,TRBJ2-3,NA
TGTGCCAGCAGAGGACAGGGGAAAGAGACCCAGTACTTC,CASRGQGKETQYF,TRBV6-1,TRBD1,TRBJ2-5,few
TGTGCCAGCAGCTCGGCGCAAGGTGGCTACACCTTC,CASSSAQGGYTF,TRBV11-2,NA,TRBJ1-2,NA
TGTGCCAGCAGTTTCTCCGTGTTCAATGAGCAGTTCTTC,CASSFSVFNEQFF,TRBV27,NA,TRBJ2-1,NA
TGTGCCACCAGCAGAGATATGGGCTCCTACAATGAGCAGTTCTTC,CATSRDMGSYNEQFF,TRBV15,NA,TRBJ2-1,few
TGTGCCAGCAGTAAAGGCGGGGGGCGGCACAATGAGCAGTTCTTC,CASSKGGGRHNEQFF,TRBV12-3/TRBV12-4,TRBD2,TRBJ2-1,NA
TGTGCCAGTAGTATCGCAGCCCTGAGCAGGGGGCTCACTGAAGCTTTCTTT,CASSIAALSRGLTEAFF,TRBV19,TRBD1,TRBJ1-1,NA
TGTGCCAGCAGTTTAGGGGCTGACACTGAAGCTTTCTTT,CASSLGADTEAFF,TRBV12-3/TRBV12-4,NA,TRBJ1-1,many
TGTGCCATCAGTGAGCAAGGAGGGGATGGCTACACCTTC,CAISEQGGDGYTF,TRBV10-3,NA,TRBJ1-2,NA
TGTGCCAGCAGCTTAGGGGGACAGGGTCCCTACGAGCAGTACTTC,CASSLGGQGPYEQYF,TRBV7-2,TRBD1,TRBJ2-7,once
TGTGCCAGCAGCTTAGGGGCAGGGCGAAAAAATGAAGCTTTCTTT,CASSLGAGRKNEAFF,TRBV11-1,NA,TRBJ1-1,NA
TGTGCCAGCAGCGTCCAAGGTGGACTAGGGAATTACAATGAGCAGTTCTTC,CASSVQGGLGNYNEQFF,TRBV9,TRBD2,TRBJ2-1,NA
TGTGCCAGCAGCTCAACCGACGCAGGACAGACTAACTATGGCTACACCTTC,CASSSTDAGQTNYGYTF,TRBV13,NA,TRBJ1-2,many
TGTGCCAGCAGTTGGGGACGACCTAGCTCCTACAATGAGCAGTTCTTC,CASSWGRPSSYNEQFF,TRBV6-6,NA,TRBJ2-1,few
TGTGCCAGCAGTCCGGGATCCATATCCTACGAGCAGTACTTC,CASSPGSISYEQYF,TRBV12-3/TRBV12-4,NA,TRBJ2-7,NA
TGCGCCAGCAGCCAAGAGACTAGCGGGGCTCATCGGGATGAGCAGTTCTTC,CASSQETSGAHRDEQFF,TRBV4-1,TRBD2,TRBJ2-1,NA
TGTGCCAGCAGTAACAGTTACTATGGCTACACCTTC,CASSNSYYGYTF,TRBV5-5,NA,TRBJ1-2,NA
TGCGCCAGCAGCCAGATATGGACAGACCTTAACTATGGCTACACCTTC,CASSQIWTDLNYGYTF,TRBV4-1,NA,TRBJ1-2,NA
TGTGCCAGCAGCCGGGCCGGACAACCTGAAGCTTTCTTT,CASSRAGQPEAFF,TRBV7-9,NA,TRBJ1-1,NA
TGCAGTGCTAGAGACCCAAACCGTACAGATACGCAGTATTTT,CSARDPNRTDTQYF,TRBV20-1,NA,TRBJ2-3,NA
TGTGCCAGCAGCGACCCGGGACAGCTCATGAACACTGAAGCTTTCTTT,CASSDPGQLMNTEAFF,TRBV7-2,TRBD1,TRBJ1-1,many
TGTGCCAGCAGTTCGACAGGGGGCGGGGATACACCCCTCCACTTT,CASSSTGGGDTPLHF,TRBV28,TRBD1,TRBJ1-6,NA
TGCAGTGCTACCGGGGGGGGTGTTACGCAGTATTTT,CSATGGGVTQYF,TRBV20-1,TRBD2,TRBJ2-3,NA
TGTGCCAGCAGCCAAGAGACAGGGGGCAATGAGCAGTTCTTC,CASSQETGGNEQFF,TRBV4-2,TRBD1,TRBJ2-1,NA
TGTGCCATCAGTGATACAGGGACCGGCACAGATACGCAGTATTTT,CAISDTGTGTDTQYF,TRBV10-3,NA,TRBJ2-3,NA
TGTGCCAGCTCAGGCGGCACCGTAACTGTCACAGATACGCAGTATTTT,CASSGGTVTVTDTQYF,TRBV6-1,NA,TRBJ2-3,many
TGTGCCAGCAGCGCAATCGACAATGAGCAGTTCTTC,CASSAIDNEQFF,TRBV2,NA,TRBJ2-1,few
TGTGCCACCAGCCCAGGGGGCGCGGATGGCTACACCTTC,CATSPGGADGYTF,TRBV15,TRBD1,TRBJ1-2,NA